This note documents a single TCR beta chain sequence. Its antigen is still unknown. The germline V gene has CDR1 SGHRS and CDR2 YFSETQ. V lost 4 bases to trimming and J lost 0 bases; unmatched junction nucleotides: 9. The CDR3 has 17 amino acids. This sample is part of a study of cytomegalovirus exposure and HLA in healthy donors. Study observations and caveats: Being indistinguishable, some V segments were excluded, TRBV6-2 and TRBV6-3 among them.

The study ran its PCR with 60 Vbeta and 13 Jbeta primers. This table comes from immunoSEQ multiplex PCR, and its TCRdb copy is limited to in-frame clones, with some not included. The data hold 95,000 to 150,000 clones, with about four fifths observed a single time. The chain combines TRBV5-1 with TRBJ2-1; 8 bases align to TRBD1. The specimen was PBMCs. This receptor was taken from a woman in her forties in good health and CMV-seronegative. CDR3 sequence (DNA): TGCGCCAGCAGCCTACCCCGACAGGGGAACTCCTACAATGAGCAGTTCTTC. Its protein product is CASSLPRQGNSYNEQFF.